This T cell receptor (beta chain) came from a study of technical replicates of blood from a handful of donors. Produced via immunoSEQ multiplex PCR; TCRdb's table is partial and in-frame only. The sample consists of 75,000 to 95,000 clones, 95% of them appearing once. The CDR3 contains 15 residues. Sequencing was done on a sample of T cells isolated from PBMCs. The receptor comes from a human donor in good health. The rearrangement joins TRBV21-1 to TRBJ1-5; the D segment call TRBD1 is taken from the table without a DNA check. TRBV21-1 is labeled a pseudogene. The CDR3 loop reads CASSKGGTGNQPQHF. The CDR3 coding sequence is TGTGCCAGCAGCAAAGGGGGGACAGGGAATCAGCCCCAGCATTTT.